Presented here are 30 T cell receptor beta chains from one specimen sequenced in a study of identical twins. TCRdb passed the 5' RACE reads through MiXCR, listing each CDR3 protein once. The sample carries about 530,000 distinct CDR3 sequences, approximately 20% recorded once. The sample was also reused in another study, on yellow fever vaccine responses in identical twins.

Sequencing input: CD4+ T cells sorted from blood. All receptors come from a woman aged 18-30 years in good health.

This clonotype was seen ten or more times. The DNA for the CDR3 is TGTGCCAGCAGTCTCAGCGGCACAGATACGCAGTATTTT. This encodes CASSLSGTDTQYF. V and J are TRBV7-8 and TRBJ2-3; no clear D gene. Germline-derived CDR1 and CDR2 are SGHVS and FQNEAQ. The CDR3 totals 13 residues. V lost 6 bases and J 1 base, leaving 8 bases between the germline ends.

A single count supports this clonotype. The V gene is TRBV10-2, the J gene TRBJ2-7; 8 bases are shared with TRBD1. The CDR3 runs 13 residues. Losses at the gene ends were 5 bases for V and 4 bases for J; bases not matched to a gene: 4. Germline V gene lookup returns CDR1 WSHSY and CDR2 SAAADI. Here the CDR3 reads CASSKGDRYEQYV. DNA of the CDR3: TGCGCCAGCAGTAAAGGGGACAGGTACGAGCAGTACGTC.

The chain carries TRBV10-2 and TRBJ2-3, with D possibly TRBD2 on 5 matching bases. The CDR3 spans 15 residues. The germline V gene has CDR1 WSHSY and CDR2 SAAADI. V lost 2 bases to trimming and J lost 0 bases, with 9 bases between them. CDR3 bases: TGCGCCAGCAGTGAGGCTAGCTCTAGCACAGATACGCAGTATTTT. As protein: CASSEASSSTDTQYF.

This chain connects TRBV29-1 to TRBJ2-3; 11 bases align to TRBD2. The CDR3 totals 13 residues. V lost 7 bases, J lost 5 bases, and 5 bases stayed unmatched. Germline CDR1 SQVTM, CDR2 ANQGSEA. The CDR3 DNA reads TGCAGCGCAACTAGCGGGGGAAGAGATACGCAGTATTTT. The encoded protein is CSATSGGRDTQYF.

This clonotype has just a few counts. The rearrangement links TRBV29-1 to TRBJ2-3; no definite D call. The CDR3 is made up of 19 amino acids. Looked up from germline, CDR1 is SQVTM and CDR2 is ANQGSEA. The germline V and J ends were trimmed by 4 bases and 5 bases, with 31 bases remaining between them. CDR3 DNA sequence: TGCAGCGTTGGATTGGGTGGGCAAGGACCCGCCGACTGGCTAGATACGCAGTATTTT. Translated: CSVGLGGQGPADWLDTQYF.

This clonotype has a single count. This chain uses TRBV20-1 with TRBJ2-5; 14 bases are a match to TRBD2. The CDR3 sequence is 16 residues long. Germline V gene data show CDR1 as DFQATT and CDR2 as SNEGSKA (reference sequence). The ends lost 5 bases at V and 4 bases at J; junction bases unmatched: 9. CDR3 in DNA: TGCAGTGCTCCTCGGACTAGCGGGGGGCTTCGAGAGACCCAGTACTTC. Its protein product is CSAPRTSGGLRETQYF.

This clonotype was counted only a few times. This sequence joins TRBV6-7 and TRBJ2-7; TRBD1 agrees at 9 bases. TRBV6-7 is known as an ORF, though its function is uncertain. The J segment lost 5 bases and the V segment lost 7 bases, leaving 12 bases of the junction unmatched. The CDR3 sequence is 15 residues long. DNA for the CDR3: TGTGCCAGCACGTCCGGGACAGGGATGGGTCACGAGCAGTACGTC. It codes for CASTSGTGMGHEQYV.

The CDR3 is CASSLERGDTGELFF. In DNA, the CDR3 is TGCGCCAGCAGCTTGGAACGAGGCGACACCGGGGAGCTGTTTTTT. The chain is built from TRBV5-1 and TRBJ2-2; D gene unclear. Germline CDR1 SGHRS, CDR2 YFSETQ. With 0 bases removed from V and 3 bases from J, the gap between germline ends came to 9 bases. The CDR3 contains 15 residues.

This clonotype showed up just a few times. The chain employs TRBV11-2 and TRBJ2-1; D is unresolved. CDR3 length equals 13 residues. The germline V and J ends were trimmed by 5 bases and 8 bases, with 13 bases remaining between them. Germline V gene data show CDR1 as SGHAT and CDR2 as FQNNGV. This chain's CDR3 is CASSPQKGYEQFF. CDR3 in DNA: TGTGCCAGCAGCCCCCAGAAGGGCTATGAGCAGTTCTTC.

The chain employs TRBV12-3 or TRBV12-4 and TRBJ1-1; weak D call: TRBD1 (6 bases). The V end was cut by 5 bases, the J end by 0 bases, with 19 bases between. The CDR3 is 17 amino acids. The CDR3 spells CASSSFMGATMNTEAFF. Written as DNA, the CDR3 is TGTGCCAGCAGTAGCTTTATGGGGGCCACCATGAACACTGAAGCTTTCTTT.

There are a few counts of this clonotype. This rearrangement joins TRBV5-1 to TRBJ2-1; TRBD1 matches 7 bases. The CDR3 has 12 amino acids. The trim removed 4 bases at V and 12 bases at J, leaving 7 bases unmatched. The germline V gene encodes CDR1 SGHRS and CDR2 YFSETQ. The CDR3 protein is CASSPTGQGQFF. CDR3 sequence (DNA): TGCGCCAGCAGCCCGACAGGGCAAGGGCAGTTCTTC.

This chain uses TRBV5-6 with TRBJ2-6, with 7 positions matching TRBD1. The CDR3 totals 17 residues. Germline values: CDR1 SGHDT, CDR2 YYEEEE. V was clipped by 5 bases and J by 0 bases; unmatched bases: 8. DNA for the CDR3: TGTGCCAGCAGTTACCGGGACAGTCGCTCTGGGGCCAACGTCCTGACTTTC. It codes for CASSYRDSRSGANVLTF.

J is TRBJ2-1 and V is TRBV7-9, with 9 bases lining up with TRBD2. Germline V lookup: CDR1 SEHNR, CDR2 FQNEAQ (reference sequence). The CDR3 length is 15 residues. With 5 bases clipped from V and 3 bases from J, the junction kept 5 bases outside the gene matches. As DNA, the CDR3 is TGTGCCAGCAGCGCCGGACTAGCGATCTACAATGAGCAGTTCTTC. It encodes CASSAGLAIYNEQFF. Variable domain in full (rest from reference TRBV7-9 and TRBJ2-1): DTGVSQNPRHKITKRGQNVTFRCDPISEHNRLYWYRQTLGQGPEFLTYFQNEAQLEKSRLLSDRFSAERPKGSFSTLEIQRTEQGDSAMYLCASSAGLAIYNEQFFGPGTRLTVL.

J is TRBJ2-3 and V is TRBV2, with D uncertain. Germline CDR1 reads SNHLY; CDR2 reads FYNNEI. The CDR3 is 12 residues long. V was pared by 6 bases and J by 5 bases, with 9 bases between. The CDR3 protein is CASSARLDTQYF. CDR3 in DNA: TGTGCCAGCAGCGCCCGGCTAGATACGCAGTATTTT.

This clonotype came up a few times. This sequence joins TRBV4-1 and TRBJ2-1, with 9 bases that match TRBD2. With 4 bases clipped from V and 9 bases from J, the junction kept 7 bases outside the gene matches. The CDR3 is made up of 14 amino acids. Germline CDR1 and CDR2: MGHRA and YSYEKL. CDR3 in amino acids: CASSPGLARSEQFF. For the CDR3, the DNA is TGCGCCAGCAGCCCGGGACTAGCCAGAAGTGAGCAGTTCTTC.

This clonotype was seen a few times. In DNA, the CDR3 is TGTGCCAGCAGTTTCACAGTGGAGAATTCACCCCTCCACTTT. This sequence encodes CASSFTVENSPLHF. This sequence joins TRBV12-3 or TRBV12-4 and TRBJ1-6, with D hard to call. CDR3 length: 14 residues. V lost 3 bases, J lost 7 bases, and 10 bases lay in between.

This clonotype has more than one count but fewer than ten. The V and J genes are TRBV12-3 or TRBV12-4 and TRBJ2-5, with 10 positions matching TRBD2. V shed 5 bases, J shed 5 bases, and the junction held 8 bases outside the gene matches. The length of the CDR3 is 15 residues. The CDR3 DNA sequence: TGTGCCAGCAGTATCGGACTAGCGGTTGGTGAGACCCAGTACTTC. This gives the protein CASSIGLAVGETQYF.

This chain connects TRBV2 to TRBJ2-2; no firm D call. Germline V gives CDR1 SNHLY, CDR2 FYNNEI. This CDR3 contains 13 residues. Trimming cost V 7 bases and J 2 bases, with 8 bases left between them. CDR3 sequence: CASIARNTGELFF. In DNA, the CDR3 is TGTGCCAGCATTGCCAGAAACACCGGGGAGCTGTTTTTT.

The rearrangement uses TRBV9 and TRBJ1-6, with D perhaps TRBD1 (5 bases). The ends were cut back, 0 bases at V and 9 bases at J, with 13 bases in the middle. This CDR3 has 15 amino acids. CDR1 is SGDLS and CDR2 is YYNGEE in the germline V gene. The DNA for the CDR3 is TGTGCCAGCAGCGTAGAAGGGGCGGTCGGTTCACCCCTCCACTTT. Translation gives CASSVEGAVGSPLHF.

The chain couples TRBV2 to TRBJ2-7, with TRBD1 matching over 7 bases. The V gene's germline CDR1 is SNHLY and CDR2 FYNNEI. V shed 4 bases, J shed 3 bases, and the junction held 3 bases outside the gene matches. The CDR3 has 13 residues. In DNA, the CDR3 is TGTGCCAGCAGTGCCGGGACAGTCTACGAGCAGTACTTC. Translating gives CASSAGTVYEQYF.

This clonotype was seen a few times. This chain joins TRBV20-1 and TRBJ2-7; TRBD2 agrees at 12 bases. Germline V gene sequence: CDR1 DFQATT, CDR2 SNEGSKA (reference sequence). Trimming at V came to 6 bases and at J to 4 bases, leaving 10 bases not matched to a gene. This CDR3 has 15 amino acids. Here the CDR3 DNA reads TGCAGTGCCCGCTCCGGACTAGCGGGACTATACGAGCAGTACGTC. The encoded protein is CSARSGLAGLYEQYV.

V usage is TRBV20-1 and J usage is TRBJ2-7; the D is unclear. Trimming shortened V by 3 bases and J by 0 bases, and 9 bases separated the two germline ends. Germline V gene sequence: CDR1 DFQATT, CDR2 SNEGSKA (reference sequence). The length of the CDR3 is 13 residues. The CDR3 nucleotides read TGCAGTGCTAGTAAGGACGGCTCCTACGAGCAGTACTTC. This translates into CSASKDGSYEQYF.

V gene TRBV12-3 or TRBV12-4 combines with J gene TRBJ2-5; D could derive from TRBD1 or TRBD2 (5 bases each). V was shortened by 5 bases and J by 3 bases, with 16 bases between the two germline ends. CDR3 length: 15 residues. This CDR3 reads CASSPRRGAEETQYF. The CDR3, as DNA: TGTGCCAGCAGTCCACGACGAGGGGCGGAAGAGACCCAGTACTTC.

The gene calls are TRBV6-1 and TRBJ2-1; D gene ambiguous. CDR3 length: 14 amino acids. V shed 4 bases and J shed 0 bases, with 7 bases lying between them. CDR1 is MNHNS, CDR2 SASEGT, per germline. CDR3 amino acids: CASSAVNSYNEQFF. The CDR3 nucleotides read TGTGCCAGCAGTGCCGTAAACTCCTACAATGAGCAGTTCTTC.

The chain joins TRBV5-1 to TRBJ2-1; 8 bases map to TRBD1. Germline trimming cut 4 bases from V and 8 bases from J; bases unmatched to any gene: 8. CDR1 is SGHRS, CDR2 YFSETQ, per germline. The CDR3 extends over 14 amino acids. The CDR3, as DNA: TGCGCCAGCAGCGACCAGGGGGCAGTATATGAGCAGTTCTTC. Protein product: CASSDQGAVYEQFF.

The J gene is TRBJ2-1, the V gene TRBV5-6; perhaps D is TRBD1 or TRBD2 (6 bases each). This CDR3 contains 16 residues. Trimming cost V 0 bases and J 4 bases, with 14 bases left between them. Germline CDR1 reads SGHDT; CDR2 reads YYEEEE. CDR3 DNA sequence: TGTGCCAGCAGCTTGGTGGGGGGCCCCCTTTACAATGAGCAGTTCTTC. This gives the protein CASSLVGGPLYNEQFF.

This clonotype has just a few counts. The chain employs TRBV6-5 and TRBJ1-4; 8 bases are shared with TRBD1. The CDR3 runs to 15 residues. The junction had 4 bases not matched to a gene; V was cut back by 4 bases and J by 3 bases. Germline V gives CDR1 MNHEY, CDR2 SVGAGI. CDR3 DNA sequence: TGTGCCAGCAGTTCAACAGGGGGTGCTAATGAAAAACTGTTTTTT. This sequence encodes CASSSTGGANEKLFF.

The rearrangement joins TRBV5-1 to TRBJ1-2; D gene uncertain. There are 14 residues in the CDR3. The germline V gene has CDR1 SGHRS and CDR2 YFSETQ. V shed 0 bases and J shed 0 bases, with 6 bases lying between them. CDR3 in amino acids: CASSLDAANYGYTF. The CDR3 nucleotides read TGCGCCAGCAGCTTGGATGCAGCTAACTATGGCTACACCTTC.

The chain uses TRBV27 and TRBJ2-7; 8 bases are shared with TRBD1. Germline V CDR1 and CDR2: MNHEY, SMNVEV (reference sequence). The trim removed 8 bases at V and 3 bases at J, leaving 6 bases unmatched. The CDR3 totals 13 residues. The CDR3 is CASQDRGGYEQYV. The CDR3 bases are TGTGCCAGCCAAGACAGGGGCGGCTACGAGCAGTACGTC.

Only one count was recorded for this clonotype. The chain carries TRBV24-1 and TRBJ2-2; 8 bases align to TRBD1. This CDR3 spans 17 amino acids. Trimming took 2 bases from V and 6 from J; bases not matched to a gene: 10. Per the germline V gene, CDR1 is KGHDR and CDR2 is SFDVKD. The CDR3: CATSDWGTGGYAGELFF. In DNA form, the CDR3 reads TGTGCCACCAGTGATTGGGGTACAGGGGGATATGCCGGGGAGCTGTTTTTT.